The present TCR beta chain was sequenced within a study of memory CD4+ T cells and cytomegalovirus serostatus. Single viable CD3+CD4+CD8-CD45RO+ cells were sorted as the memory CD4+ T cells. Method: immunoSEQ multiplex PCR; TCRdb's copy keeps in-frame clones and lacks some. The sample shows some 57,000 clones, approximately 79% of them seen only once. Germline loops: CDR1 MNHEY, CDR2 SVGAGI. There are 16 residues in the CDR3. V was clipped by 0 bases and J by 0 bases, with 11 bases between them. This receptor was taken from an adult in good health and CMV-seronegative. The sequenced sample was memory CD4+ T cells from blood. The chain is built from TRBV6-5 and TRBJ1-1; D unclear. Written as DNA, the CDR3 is TGTGCCAGCAGTTACTCGACATCGACCATGAACACTGAAGCTTTCTTT. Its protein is CASSYSTSTMNTEAFF.